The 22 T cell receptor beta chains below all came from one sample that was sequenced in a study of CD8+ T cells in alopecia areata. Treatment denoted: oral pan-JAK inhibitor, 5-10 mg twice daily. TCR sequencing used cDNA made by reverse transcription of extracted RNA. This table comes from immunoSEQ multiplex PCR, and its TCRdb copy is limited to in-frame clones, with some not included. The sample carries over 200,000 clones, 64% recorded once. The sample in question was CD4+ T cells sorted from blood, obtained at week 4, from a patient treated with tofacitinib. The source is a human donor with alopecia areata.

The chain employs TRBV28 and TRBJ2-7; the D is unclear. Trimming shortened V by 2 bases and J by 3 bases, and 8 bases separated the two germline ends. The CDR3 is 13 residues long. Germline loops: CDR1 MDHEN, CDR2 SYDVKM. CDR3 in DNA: TGTGCCAGCAGTTTAGGCAGTTACTACGAGCAGTACTTC. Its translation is CASSLGSYYEQYF.

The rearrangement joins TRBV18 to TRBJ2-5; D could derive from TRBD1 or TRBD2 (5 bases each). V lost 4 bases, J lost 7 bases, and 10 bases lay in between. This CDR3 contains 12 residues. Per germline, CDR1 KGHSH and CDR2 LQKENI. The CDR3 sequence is CASSRDRGTQYF. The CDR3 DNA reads TGTGCCAGCTCACGGGACCGGGGGACCCAGTACTTC.

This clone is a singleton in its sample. The CDR3 is CASSYRGGVKAYEQYF. The CDR3, as DNA: TGTGCCAGCAGTTACCGGGGGGGGGTTAAAGCCTACGAGCAGTACTTC. The chain recombines TRBV6-5 with TRBJ2-7, with 8 bases matching TRBD2. Trimming cost V 2 bases and J 2 bases; bases outside gene matches: 8. CDR3 length: 16 residues. Germline-derived CDR1 and CDR2 are MNHEY and SVGAGI.

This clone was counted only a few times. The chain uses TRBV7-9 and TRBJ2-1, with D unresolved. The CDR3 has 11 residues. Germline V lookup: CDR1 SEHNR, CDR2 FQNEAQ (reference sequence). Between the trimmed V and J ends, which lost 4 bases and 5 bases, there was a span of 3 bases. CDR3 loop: CASSYNNEQFF. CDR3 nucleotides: TGTGCCAGCAGCTATAACAATGAGCAGTTCTTC.

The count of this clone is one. The chain's CDR3 is CASSPVAGGDTEAFF. In DNA, the CDR3 is TGTGCCAGCAGCCCCGTAGCCGGGGGGGACACTGAAGCTTTCTTT. The V gene is TRBV7-2, the J gene TRBJ1-1; TRBD1 might be the D (5 bases). The V gene lost 5 bases and the J gene lost 3 bases, with 16 bases spanning the gap. The V gene's germline CDR1 is SGHTA and CDR2 FQGNSA. The CDR3 spans 15 residues.

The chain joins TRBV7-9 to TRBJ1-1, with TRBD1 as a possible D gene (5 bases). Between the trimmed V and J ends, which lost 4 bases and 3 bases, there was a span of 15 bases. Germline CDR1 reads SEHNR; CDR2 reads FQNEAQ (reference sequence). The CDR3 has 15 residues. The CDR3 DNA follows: TGTGCCAGCAGCTCTACCTGGACAAGAGACACTGAAGCTTTCTTT. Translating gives CASSSTWTRDTEAFF. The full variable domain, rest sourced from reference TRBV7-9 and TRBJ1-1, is DTGVSQNPRHKITKRGQNVTFRCDPISEHNRLYWYRQTLGQGPEFLTYFQNEAQLEKSRLLSDRFSAERPKGSFSTLEIQRTEQGDSAMYLCASSSTWTRDTEAFFGQGTRLTVV.

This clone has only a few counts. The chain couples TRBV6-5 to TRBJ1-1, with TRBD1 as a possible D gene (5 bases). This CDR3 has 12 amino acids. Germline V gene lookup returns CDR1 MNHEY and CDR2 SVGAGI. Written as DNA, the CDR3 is TGTTCTAGCGGGACGGCTAACACTGAAGCTTTCTTT. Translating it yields CSSGTANTEAFF.

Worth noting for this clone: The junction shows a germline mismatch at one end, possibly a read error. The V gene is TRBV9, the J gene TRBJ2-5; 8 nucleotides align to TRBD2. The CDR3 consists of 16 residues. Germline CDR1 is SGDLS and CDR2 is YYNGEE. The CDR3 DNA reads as TGTGCCAGCAGCATAGTACAGCGGGGGCCTTCAGAGGCCCAGTACTTC. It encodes CASSIVQRGPSEAQYF.

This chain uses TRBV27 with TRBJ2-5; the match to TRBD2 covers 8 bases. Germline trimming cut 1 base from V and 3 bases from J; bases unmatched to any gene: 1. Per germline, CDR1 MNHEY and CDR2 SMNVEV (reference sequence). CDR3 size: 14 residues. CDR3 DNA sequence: TGTGCCAGCAGTTTATTCGGGGGGGAAGAGACCCAGTACTTC. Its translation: CASSLFGGEETQYF.

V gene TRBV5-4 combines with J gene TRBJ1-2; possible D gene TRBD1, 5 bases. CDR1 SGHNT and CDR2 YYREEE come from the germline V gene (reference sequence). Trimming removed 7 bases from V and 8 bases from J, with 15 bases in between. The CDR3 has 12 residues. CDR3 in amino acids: CASPEDKEGYTF. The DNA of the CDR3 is TGTGCCAGCCCCGAGGACAAGGAAGGCTACACCTTC.

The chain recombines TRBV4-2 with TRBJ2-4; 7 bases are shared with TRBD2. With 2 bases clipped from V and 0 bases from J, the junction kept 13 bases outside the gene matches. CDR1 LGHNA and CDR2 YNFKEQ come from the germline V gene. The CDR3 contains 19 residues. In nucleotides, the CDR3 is TGTGCCAGCAGCCAACACCGGGACTACCATTGGGTAGCCAAAAACATTCAGTACTTC. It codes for CASSQHRDYHWVAKNIQYF.

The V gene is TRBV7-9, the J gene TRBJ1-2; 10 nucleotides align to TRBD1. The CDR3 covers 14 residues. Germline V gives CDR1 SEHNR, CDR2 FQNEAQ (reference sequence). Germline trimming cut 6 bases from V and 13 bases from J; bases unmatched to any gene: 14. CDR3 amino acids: CASSPLEGQGKVTF. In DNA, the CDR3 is TGTGCCAGCAGTCCCTTGGAGGGACAGGGGAAAGTCACCTTC.

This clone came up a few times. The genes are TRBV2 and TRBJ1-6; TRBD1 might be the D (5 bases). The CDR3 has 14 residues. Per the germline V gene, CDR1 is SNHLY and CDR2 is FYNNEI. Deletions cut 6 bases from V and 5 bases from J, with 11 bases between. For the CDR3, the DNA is TGTGCCAGCAGCTCCGGGGCCGATAATTCACCCCTCCACTTT. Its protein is CASSSGADNSPLHF.

The CDR3 DNA follows: TGTGCCAGCAGCTTACTCAGTAGAGGGGCTGAAGCTTTCTTT. Protein: CASSLLSRGAEAFF. The chain links TRBV7-2 to TRBJ1-1; tentative D call: TRBD1 (5 bases). The V gene's germline CDR1 is SGHTA and CDR2 FQGNSA. V was clipped by 2 bases and J by 6 bases, with 13 bases between them. CDR3 length: 14 residues.

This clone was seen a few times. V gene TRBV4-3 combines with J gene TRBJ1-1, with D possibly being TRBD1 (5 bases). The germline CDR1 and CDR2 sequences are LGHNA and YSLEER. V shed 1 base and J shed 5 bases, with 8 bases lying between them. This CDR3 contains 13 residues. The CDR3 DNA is TGCGCCAGCAGCCAAGGGGGGTGGACTGAAGCTTTCTTT. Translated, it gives CASSQGGWTEAFF.

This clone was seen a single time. The chain's CDR3 is CASSSGQLGLNYGYTF. CDR3 DNA: TGCGCCAGCAGCTCGGGACAGCTCGGCCTAAACTATGGCTACACCTTC. V gene TRBV5-1 combines with J gene TRBJ1-2, with 7 nucleotides matching TRBD1. There are 16 residues in the CDR3. Germline assignment: CDR1 SGHRS and CDR2 YFSETQ. V shed 3 bases and J 2 bases; nucleotides not matched to a gene: 10. Filled out from reference TRBV5-1 and TRBJ1-2, the complete variable domain reads KAGVTQTPRYLIKTRGQQVTLSCSPISGHRSVSWYQQTPGQGLQFLFEYFSETQRNKGNFPGRFSGRQFSNSRSEMNVSTLELGDSALYLCASSSGQLGLNYGYTFGSGTRLTVV.

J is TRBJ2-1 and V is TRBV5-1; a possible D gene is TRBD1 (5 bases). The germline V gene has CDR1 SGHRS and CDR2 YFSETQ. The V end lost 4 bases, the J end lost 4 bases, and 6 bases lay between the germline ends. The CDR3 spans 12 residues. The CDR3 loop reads CASSRGYNEQFF. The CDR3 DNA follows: TGCGCCAGCAGCAGGGGTTACAATGAGCAGTTCTTC. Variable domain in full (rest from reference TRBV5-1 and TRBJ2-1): KAGVTQTPRYLIKTRGQQVTLSCSPISGHRSVSWYQQTPGQGLQFLFEYFSETQRNKGNFPGRFSGRQFSNSRSEMNVSTLELGDSALYLCASSRGYNEQFFGPGTRLTVL.

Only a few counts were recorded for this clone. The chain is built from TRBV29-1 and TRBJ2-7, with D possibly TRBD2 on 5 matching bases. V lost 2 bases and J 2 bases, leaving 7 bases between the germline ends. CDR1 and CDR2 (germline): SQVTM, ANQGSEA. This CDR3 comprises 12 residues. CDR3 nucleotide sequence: TGCAGCGTTGAAATTAGCGCCTACGAGCAGTACTTC. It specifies CSVEISAYEQYF.

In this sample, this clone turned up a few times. Here the CDR3 reads CASSYSAGNTGELFF. The CDR3 DNA reads as TGTGCCAGCAGTTACTCTGCAGGGAACACCGGGGAGCTGTTTTTT. The chain joins TRBV6-5 to TRBJ2-2, with D hard to call. The CDR3 loop spans 15 amino acids. Trimming pared 0 bases from V and 1 base from J, leaving 6 bases between. Germline V gene lookup returns CDR1 MNHEY and CDR2 SVGAGI.

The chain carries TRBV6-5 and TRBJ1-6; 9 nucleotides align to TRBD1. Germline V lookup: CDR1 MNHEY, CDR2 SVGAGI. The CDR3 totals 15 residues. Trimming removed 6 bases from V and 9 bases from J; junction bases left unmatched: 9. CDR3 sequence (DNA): TGTGCCAGCAGCGTCTCCGGACAGGGGAGTTCACCCCTCCACTTT. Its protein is CASSVSGQGSSPLHF.

The CDR3 region is CASSGRERDTQYF. CDR3 nucleotide sequence: TGTGCCAGCAGCGGCAGGGAAAGGGATACGCAGTATTTT. The chain is built from TRBV7-2 and TRBJ2-3, with D possibly matching TRBD1 (5 bases). The CDR3 totals 13 residues. Trimming left V 5 bases short and J 6 bases short, with 12 bases between. Germline CDR1 and CDR2: SGHTA and FQGNSA.

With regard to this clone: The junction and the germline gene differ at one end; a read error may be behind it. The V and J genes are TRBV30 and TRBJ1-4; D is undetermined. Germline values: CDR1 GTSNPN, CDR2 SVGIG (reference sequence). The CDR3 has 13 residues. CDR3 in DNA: TGTACCTGGAGTGAGAACAGCTACGAAAAACTGTTTTTT. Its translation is CTWSENSYEKLFF.